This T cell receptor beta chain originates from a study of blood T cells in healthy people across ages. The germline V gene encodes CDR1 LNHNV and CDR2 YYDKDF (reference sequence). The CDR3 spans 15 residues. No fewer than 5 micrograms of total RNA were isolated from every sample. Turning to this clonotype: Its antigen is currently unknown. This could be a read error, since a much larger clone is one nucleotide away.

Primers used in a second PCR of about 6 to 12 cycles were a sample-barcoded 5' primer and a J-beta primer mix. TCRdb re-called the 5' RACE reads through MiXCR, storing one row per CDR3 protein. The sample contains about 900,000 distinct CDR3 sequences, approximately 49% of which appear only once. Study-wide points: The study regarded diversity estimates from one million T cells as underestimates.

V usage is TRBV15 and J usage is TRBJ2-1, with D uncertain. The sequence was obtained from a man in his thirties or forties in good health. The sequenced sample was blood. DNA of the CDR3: TGTGCCACCGGCAGAACCAGCAGAAGGAACAATGAGCAGTTCTTC. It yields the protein CATGRTSRRNNEQFF. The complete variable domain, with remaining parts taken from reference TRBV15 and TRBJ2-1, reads DAMVIQNPRYQVTQFGKPVTLSCSQTLNHNVMYWYQQKSSQAPKLLFHYYDKDFNNEADTPDNFQSRRPNTSFCFLDIRSPGLGDTAMYLCATGRTSRRNNEQFFGPGTRLTVL.